This T cell receptor beta chain stems from a study of blood T cell repertoires in COVID-19. Study-level background: The cDNA or gDNA used as material had been derived from T cells, B-cell-depleted T cells, or PBMCs.

Germline CDR1 reads SEHNR; CDR2 reads FQNEAQ (reference sequence). The ends were cut back, 11 bases at V and 1 base at J, with 17 bases in the middle. CDR3 length equals 14 residues. Libraries were prepared by immunoSEQ multiplex PCR; TCRdb keeps only in-frame clonotypes and omits some of them. There are around 120,000 clones in the sample; around 88% occur only once, and about 1% lies in the top ten. The clonotype was recovered from a woman aged 45-65 years with active or convalescent COVID-19. Sample: peripheral blood. This sequence joins TRBV7-9 and TRBJ1-1; D might be TRBD1 (6 bases). Here the CDR3 DNA reads TGTGCCGGAACCCTACAGGGCGGGAACACTGAAGCTTTCTTT. Protein product: CAGTLQGGNTEAFF.